This TCR beta chain was profiled in a study of early T cells in non-severe SARS-CoV-2 infection. On the study more broadly: With bulk RNA from unsorted whole blood as input, sequencing yielded unpaired chains. Study-wide results and limits: Matching results from VDJdb favored anti-spike CD8 responses, leaving private and CD4 specificities undetected.

V was shortened by 2 bases and J by 9 bases, with 11 bases between the two germline ends. This CDR3 comprises 13 residues. Each single cDNA molecule received a unique molecular identifier. TCRdb re-analysed the 5' RACE reads in MiXCR, keeping a single row per CDR3 protein. This table holds about 31,000 distinct CDR3 sequences, 5.8% found once. Many counts were recorded for this clonotype. What it binds is not known. The chain uses TRBV12-3 or TRBV12-4 and TRBJ1-5; unclear D gene. The sequencing sample was made of whole blood. The receptor comes from an adult who was a healthcare worker with PCR-confirmed SARS-CoV-2 infection or an uninfected control (not recorded which). The CDR3 nucleotides are TGTGCCAGCAGTTTAAGTGGGTTTGGGCCCCAGCATTTT. It is translated as CASSLSGFGPQHF.